A selection of T cell receptor beta chains follows, all from one sample in a study of T cell changes during pregnancy in multiple sclerosis. The repertoire was sequenced with immunoSEQ multiplex PCR; TCRdb's copy has only in-frame clones and lacks some. The top ten hold 0.29% of the sample, which has tens of thousands of clones, roughly nine tenths seen once. The sequenced sample was CD4+ T cells from peripheral blood mononuclear cells, obtained in the third trimester of pregnancy. The receptors were sampled from a female donor in good health, enrolled as a control in a pregnancy study. The CDR3 runs from the conserved cysteine through the conserved F or W. The D gene is left open where the match is weak. Clone size appears in some rows only: once, few, many, or a class for an expanded clone.

clone_size d_call j_call v_call cdr3_aa cdr3_nt
- - TRBJ1-1 TRBV7-8 CASSPTELNTEAFF TGTGCCAGCAGCCCTACAGAACTGAACACTGAAGCTTTCTTT
- - TRBJ2-3 TRBV2 CASSVRRGSDTQYF TGTGCCAGCAGTGTAAGGAGGGGCTCAGATACGCAGTATTTT
- - TRBJ1-4 TRBV9 CASSAALPRRDEKLFF TGTGCCAGCAGCGCGGCTCTTCCCCGGAGGGATGAAAAACTGTTTTTT
- TRBD1 TRBJ2-7 TRBV10-3 CAISPGTGVYEQYF TGTGCCATCAGCCCCGGGACAGGGGTCTACGAGCAGTACTTC
- - TRBJ1-1 TRBV7-9 CASSLEFDSGAFF TGTGCCAGCAGCTTAGAGTTCGATTCAGGGGCTTTCTTT
- TRBD1 TRBJ1-2 TRBV7-6 CASSLTQGNGYTF TGTGCCAGCAGCTTAACACAGGGGAATGGCTACACCTTC
- TRBD1 TRBJ2-7 TRBV7-8 CASSLGDRGYYEQYF TGTGCCAGCAGCTTAGGGGACAGGGGGTACTACGAGCAGTACTTC
- - TRBJ2-7 TRBV9 CASSVGGSSYEQYF TGTGCCAGCAGCGTAGGTGGCAGCTCCTACGAGCAGTACTTC
- - TRBJ2-1 TRBV5-1 CASSLGAGSYNEQFF TGCGCCAGCAGCTTGGGGGCAGGCTCCTACAATGAGCAGTTCTTC
- - TRBJ2-3 TRBV4-1 CASSQDEGRDTQYF TGCGCCAGCAGCCAAGATGAGGGTAGAGATACGCAGTATTTT
- TRBD2 TRBJ2-7 TRBV9 CASSAGAGGTYEQYF TGTGCCAGCAGCGCTGGGGCGGGGGGAACCTACGAGCAGTACTTC
- TRBD1 TRBJ1-1 TRBV5-4 CASSLTGGNTEAFF TGTGCCAGCAGCTTGACAGGGGGGAACACTGAAGCTTTCTTT
- TRBD1 TRBJ2-1 TRBV4-3 CASSQRPGTGNNEQFF TGCGCCAGCAGCCAACGACCCGGGACAGGTAACAATGAGCAGTTCTTC
- TRBD2 TRBJ2-5 TRBV29-1 CSVVGFVGLAGETQYF TGCAGCGTTGTAGGGTTTGTAGGACTAGCGGGAGAGACCCAGTACTTC
few TRBD1 TRBJ1-2 TRBV7-9 CASRNGTGVSYTF TGTGCCAGCAGGAACGGGACAGGTGTAAGCTACACCTTC
few - TRBJ1-2 TRBV6-5 CASTGVRDGYTF TGTGCCAGCACCGGGGTCCGAGATGGCTACACCTTC
- TRBD1 TRBJ2-3 TRBV5-6 CASSTKQGKTQYF TGTGCCAGCAGCACAAAACAGGGGAAGACGCAGTATTTT
- - TRBJ1-3 TRBV4-3 CASSQIAAGSGNTIYF TGCGCCAGCAGCCAAATAGCAGCGGGCTCTGGAAACACCATATATTTT
- - TRBJ1-5 TRBV9 CASSVGPRQPQHF TGTGCCAGCAGCGTGGGGCCACGGCAGCCCCAGCATTTT
- - TRBJ1-6 TRBV4-2 CASSQERSSYNSPLHF TGTGCCAGCAGCCAGGAGAGGAGCTCCTATAATTCACCCCTCCACTTT
few TRBD1 TRBJ1-2 TRBV7-2 CASSSPGQGARGYGYTF TGTGCCAGCAGCTCTCCGGGACAGGGGGCGCGGGGCTATGGCTACACCTTC
once - TRBJ2-1 TRBV6-1 CASERHLSYNEQFF TGTGCCAGCGAGAGGCACCTCTCCTACAATGAGCAGTTCTTC
- TRBD1 TRBJ1-6 TRBV7-2 CASSLLGTGSSYNSPLHF TGTGCCAGCAGCTTACTTGGGACAGGGAGCTCCTATAATTCACCCCTCCACTTT
few - TRBJ1-5 TRBV15 CATSSLDRKGNQPQHF TGTGCCACCAGCAGCTTAGACAGGAAAGGCAATCAGCCCCAGCATTTT
- - TRBJ2-1 TRBV5-4 CASSLGMRTGGFYNEQFF TGTGCCAGCAGCTTGGGAATGAGGACCGGAGGATTTTACAATGAGCAGTTCTTC
- - TRBJ1-2 TRBV7-3 CASSLSGFNGYTF TGTGCCAGCAGCTTATCAGGGTTCAATGGCTACACCTTC
- - TRBJ2-5 TRBV19 CASSISPSGTQYF TGTGCCAGTAGTATCTCCCCCTCGGGGACCCAGTACTTC
- - TRBJ2-5 TRBV5-5 CASSLGGEETQYF TGTGCCAGCAGCTTGGGAGGAGAAGAGACCCAGTACTTC
- - TRBJ1-1 TRBV9 CASSVGGRAEAFF TGTGCCAGCAGCGTAGGTGGCAGGGCTGAAGCTTTCTTT
- - TRBJ1-4 TRBV6-5 CASSYSLATNEKLFF TGTGCCAGCAGTTACTCCCTTGCAACTAATGAAAAACTGTTTTTT
- - TRBJ2-2 TRBV2 CASSEGGVGELFF TGTGCCAGCAGTGAAGGGGGCGTGGGGGAGCTGTTTTTT
- - TRBJ1-2 TRBV19 CASSIDREIGYTF TGTGCCAGTAGTATAGATCGCGAGATTGGCTACACCTTC
once - TRBJ1-2 TRBV9 CASSVDENYGYTF TGTGCCAGCAGCGTAGATGAGAACTATGGCTACACCTTC
- TRBD1 TRBJ1-5 TRBV19 CASSITGGLEQPQHF TGTGCCAGTAGTATTACAGGGGGCCTAGAACAGCCCCAGCATTTT
- TRBD1 TRBJ2-7 TRBV6-5 CASRLDRGYEQYF TGTGCCAGCAGGTTAGACAGGGGCTACGAGCAGTACTTC
- - TRBJ2-1 TRBV7-3 CASSPKVSSYNEQFF TGTGCCAGCAGCCCTAAAGTAAGCTCCTACAATGAGCAGTTCTTC
- TRBD1 TRBJ1-3 TRBV18 CASSPTGTGSGNTIYF TGTGCCAGCTCACCGACCGGGACAGGCTCTGGAAACACCATATATTTT
- TRBD1 TRBJ2-1 TRBV11-3 CASSPPPGQRNEQFF TGTGCCAGCAGCCCCCCCCCGGGACAGAGAAATGAGCAGTTCTTC
- TRBD1 TRBJ1-3 TRBV13 CASSLNRDRVSGNTIYF TGTGCCAGCAGCCTAAACCGGGACAGGGTGTCTGGAAACACCATATATTTT
- TRBD2 TRBJ2-1 TRBV14 CASSQVSGKHGDEQFF TGTGCCAGCAGCCAAGTAAGCGGGAAGCATGGGGATGAGCAGTTCTTC
- - TRBJ1-2 TRBV2 CASSPDTDRSYTF TGTGCCAGCAGTCCAGACACCGATAGGAGCTACACCTTC
once - TRBJ1-2 TRBV11-2 CASSFGGGSSANYGYTF TGTGCCAGCAGCTTCGGAGGTGGGAGCTCAGCTAACTATGGCTACACCTTC
- - TRBJ2-1 TRBV9 CASSVLGESYNEQFF TGTGCCAGCAGCGTACTGGGCGAGTCCTACAATGAGCAGTTCTTC
- - TRBJ2-1 TRBV4-3 CASSQDSGFRDEQFF TGCGCCAGCAGCCAAGATTCAGGGTTTAGGGATGAGCAGTTCTTC
- TRBD1 TRBJ1-4 TRBV5-1 CASSRDSNEKLFF TGCGCCAGCAGCCGGGACAGTAATGAAAAACTGTTTTTT
few - TRBJ1-1 TRBV6-4 CASRRDEIGNTEAFF TGTGCCAGCAGGCGGGATGAGATTGGGAACACTGAAGCTTTCTTT
- - TRBJ2-1 TRBV7-3 CASSSPVGEQFF TGTGCCAGCAGCTCTCCGGTCGGTGAGCAGTTCTTC
- - TRBJ1-1 TRBV7-9 CASSLSGGPNTEAFF TGTGCCAGCAGCTTATCTGGGGGCCCGAACACTGAAGCTTTCTTT
few - TRBJ2-2 TRBV2 CASRSGIFTDTGELFF TGTGCCAGCAGGTCGGGGATTTTTACGGACACCGGGGAGCTGTTTTTT
- - TRBJ1-1 TRBV6-5 CASSRDMRTFF TGTGCCAGCAGCCGGGACATGCGGACTTTCTTT
once TRBD1 TRBJ2-3 TRBV30 CAWTLFTNRGTTQYF TGTGCCTGGACCCTATTCACGAACAGGGGGACTACGCAGTATTTT
- TRBD1 TRBJ1-2 TRBV7-9 CASSSRTGLGGYTF TGTGCCAGCAGCTCTAGGACAGGGTTAGGTGGCTACACCTTC
- TRBD1 TRBJ1-1 TRBV19 CASIGTRQGNTEAFF TGTGCCAGTATAGGGACGCGACAGGGCAACACTGAAGCTTTCTTT
few - TRBJ1-1 TRBV2 CASNRDRDTEAFF TGTGCCAGCAACCGAGACCGGGACACTGAAGCTTTCTTT
- TRBD1 TRBJ1-1 TRBV5-6 CASSLAGTGGSSEAFF TGTGCCAGCAGCTTGGCCGGGACAGGGGGATCTAGTGAAGCTTTCTTT